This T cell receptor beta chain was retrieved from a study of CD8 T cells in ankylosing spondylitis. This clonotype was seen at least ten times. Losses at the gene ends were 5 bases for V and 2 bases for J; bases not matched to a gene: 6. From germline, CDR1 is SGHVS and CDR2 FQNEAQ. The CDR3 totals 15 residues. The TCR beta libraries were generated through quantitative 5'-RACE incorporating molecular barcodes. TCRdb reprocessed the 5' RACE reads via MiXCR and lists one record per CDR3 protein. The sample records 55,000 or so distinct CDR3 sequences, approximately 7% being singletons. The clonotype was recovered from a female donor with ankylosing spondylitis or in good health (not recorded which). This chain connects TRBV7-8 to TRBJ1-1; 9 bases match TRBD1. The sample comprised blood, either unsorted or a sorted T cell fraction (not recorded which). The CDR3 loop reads CASSQGQGINTEAFF. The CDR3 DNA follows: TGTGCCAGCAGCCAAGGACAGGGGATTAACACTGAAGCTTTCTTT.